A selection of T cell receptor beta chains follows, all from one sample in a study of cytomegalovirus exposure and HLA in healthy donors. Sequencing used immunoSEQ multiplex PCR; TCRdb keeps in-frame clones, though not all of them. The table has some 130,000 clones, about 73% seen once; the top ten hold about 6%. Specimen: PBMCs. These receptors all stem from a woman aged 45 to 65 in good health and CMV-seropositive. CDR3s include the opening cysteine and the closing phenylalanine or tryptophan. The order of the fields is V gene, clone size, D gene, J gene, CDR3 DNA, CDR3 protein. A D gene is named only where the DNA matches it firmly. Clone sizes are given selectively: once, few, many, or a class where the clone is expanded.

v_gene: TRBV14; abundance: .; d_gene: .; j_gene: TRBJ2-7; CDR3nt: TGTGCCAGCAGCCAAGTTGGGGGGTTGGCCGACGAGCAGTACTTC; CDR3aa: CASSQVGGLADEQYF
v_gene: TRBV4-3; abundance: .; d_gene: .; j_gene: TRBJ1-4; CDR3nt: TGCGCCAGCAGCCAAGATGAGGGTGGTGAAAAACTGTTTTTT; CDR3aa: CASSQDEGGEKLFF
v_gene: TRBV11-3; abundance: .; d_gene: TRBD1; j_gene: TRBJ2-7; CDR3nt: TGTGCCAGCAGCTTAGTAGGGGGCCCCCTCGAGCAGTACTTC; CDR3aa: CASSLVGGPLEQYF
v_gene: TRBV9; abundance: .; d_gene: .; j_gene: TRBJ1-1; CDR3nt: TGTGCCAGCAGCGCACAGGTGAACACTGAAGCTTTCTTT; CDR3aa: CASSAQVNTEAFF
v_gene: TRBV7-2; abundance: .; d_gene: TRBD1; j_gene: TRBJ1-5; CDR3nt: TGTGCCAGCAGCTTAGCGGGGGGACAGGGGCGCAATCAGCCCCAGCATTTT; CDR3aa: CASSLAGGQGRNQPQHF
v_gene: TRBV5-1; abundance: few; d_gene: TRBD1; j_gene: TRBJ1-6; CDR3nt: TGCGCCAGCAGCTTCGGGACAGATAATTCACCCCTCCACTTT; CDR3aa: CASSFGTDNSPLHF
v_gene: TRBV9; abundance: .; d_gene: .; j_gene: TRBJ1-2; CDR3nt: TGTGCCAGCAGCGTAGGACAGTATGGCTACACCTTC; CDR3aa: CASSVGQYGYTF
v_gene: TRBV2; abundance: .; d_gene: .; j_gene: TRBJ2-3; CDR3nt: TGTGCCAGCAGTGAGGAAGCGGCCCCTGGTCCAGATACGCAGTATTTT; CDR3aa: CASSEEAAPGPDTQYF
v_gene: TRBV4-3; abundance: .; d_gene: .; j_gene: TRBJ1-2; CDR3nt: TGCGCCAGCAGCCCCGGGGGGGGGAGTAACTATGGCTACACCTTC; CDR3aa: CASSPGGGSNYGYTF
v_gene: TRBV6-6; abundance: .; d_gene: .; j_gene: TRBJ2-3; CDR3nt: TGTGCCAGCACCCCGCGGGGCACAGATACGCAGTATTTT; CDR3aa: CASTPRGTDTQYF
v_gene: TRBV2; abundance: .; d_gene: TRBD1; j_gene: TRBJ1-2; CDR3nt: TGTGCCACCGGGACAGGGAGGTATGGCTACACCTTC; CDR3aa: CATGTGRYGYTF
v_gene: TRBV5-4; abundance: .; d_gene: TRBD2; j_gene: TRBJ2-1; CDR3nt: TGTGCCAGCAGCTTGAAGGGCGGGGGGGCCAAAAATGAGCAGTTCTTC; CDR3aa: CASSLKGGGAKNEQFF
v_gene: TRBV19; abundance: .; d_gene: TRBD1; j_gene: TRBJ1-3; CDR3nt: TGTGCCAGTAGTGAGGGGGCCTTTGGAAACACCATATATTTT; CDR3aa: CASSEGAFGNTIYF
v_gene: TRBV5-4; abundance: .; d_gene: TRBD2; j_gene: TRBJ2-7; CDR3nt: TGTGCCAGCAGCTGGGGGACTAGCGGAAACTACGAGCAGTACTTC; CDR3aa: CASSWGTSGNYEQYF
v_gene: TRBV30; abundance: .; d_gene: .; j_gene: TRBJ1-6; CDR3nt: TGTGCCTGGAGTGGAGGGATGCGGGAGTCACCCCTCCACTTT; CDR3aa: CAWSGGMRESPLHF
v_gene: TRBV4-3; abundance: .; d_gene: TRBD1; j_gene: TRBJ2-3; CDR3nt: TGCGCCAGCAGCCAAGATACAGGACAGGGCCGAGAGGTGGATACGCAGTATTTT; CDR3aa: CASSQDTGQGREVDTQYF
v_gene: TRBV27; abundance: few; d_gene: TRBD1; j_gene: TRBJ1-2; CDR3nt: TGTGCCAGCAGTTCGTCCACAGGGGGTGGCTACACCTTC; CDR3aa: CASSSSTGGGYTF
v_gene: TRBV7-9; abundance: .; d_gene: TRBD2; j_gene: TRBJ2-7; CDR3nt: TGTGCCATCAGAAGCGGGGGCAAAGGGTACGAGCAGTACTTC; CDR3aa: CAIRSGGKGYEQYF
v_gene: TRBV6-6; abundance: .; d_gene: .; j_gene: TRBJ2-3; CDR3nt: TGTGCCAGCAGTTATTCTACCGTGATTGGCACAGATACGCAGTATTTT; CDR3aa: CASSYSTVIGTDTQYF
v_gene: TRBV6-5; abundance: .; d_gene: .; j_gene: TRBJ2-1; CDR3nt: TGTGCCAGCAGTGCGCGACTAGTAATGTTCTTC; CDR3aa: CASSARLVMFF
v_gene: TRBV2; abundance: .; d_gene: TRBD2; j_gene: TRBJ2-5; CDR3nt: TGTGCCAGCAGTGGTCCTAGCGGGGGGACCCAAGAGTCCCAGTACTTC; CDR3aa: CASSGPSGGTQESQYF
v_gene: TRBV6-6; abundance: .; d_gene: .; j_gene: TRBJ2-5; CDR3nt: TGTGCCAGCAGTTACTCGGGACTGGGCCAAGAGACCCAGTACTTC; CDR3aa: CASSYSGLGQETQYF
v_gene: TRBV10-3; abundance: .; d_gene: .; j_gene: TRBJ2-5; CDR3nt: TGTGCCATCAGCGGGGTGGGGAAAGAGACCCAGTACTTC; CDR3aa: CAISGVGKETQYF
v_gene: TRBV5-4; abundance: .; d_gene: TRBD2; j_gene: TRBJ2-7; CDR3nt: TGTGCCAGCAGCCCTGGGACTAGCGGGGCCTCCTACGAGCAGTACTTC; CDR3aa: CASSPGTSGASYEQYF
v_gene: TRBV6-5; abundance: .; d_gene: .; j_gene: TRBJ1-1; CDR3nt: TGTGCCAGCAGTTCCCCCCGGACACCCACTGAAGCTTTCTTT; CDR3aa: CASSSPRTPTEAFF